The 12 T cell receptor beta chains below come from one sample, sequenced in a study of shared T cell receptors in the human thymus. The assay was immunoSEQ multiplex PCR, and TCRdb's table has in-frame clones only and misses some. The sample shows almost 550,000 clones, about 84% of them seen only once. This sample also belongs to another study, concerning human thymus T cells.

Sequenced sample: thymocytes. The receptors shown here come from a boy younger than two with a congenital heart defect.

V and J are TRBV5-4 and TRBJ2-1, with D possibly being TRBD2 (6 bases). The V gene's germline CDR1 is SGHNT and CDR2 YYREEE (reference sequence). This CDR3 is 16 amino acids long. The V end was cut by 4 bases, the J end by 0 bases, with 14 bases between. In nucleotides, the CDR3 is TGTGCCAGCAGCCCTTCGGGGGAAAACTCCTACAATGAGCAGTTCTTC. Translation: CASSPSGENSYNEQFF. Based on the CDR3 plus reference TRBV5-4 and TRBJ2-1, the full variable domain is ETGVTQSPTHLIKTRGQQVTLRCSSQSGHNTVSWYQQALGQGPQFIFQYYREEENGRGNFPPRFSGLQFPNYSSELNVNALELDDSALYLCASSPSGENSYNEQFFGPGTRLTVL.

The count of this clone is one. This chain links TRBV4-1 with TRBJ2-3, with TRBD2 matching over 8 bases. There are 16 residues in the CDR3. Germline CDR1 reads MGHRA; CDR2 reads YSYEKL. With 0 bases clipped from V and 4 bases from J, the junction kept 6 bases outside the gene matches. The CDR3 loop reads CASSQERGLGADTQYF. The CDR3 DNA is TGCGCCAGCAGCCAAGAGAGGGGACTAGGGGCAGATACGCAGTATTTT.

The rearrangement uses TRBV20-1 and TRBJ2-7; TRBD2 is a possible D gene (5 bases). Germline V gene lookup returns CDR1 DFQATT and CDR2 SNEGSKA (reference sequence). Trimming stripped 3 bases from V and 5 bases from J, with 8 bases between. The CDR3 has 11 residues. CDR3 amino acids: CSARRTHEQYF. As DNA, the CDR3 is TGCAGTGCTAGGCGGACTCACGAGCAGTACTTC.

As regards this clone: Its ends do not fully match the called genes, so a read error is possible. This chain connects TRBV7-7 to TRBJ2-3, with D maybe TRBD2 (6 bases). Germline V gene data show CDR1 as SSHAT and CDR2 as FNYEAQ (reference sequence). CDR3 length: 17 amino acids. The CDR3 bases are TGTGCTAGCAGCCCTCGGGAGTCGGGCGAGAGCACAGATACGCAGTATTTT. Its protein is CASSPRESGESTDTQYF. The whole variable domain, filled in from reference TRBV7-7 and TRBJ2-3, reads GAGVSQSPRYKVTKRGQDVTLRCDPISSHATLYWYQQALGQGPEFLTYFNYEAQPDKSGLPSDRFSAERPEGSISTLTIQRTEQRDSAMYRCASSPRESGESTDTQYFGPGTRLTVL.

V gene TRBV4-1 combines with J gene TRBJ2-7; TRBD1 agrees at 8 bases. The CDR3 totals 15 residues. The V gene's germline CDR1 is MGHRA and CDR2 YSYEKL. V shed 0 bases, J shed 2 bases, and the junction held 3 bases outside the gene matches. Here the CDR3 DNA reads TGCGCCAGCAGCCAAGATAACAGGGGGGCCTACGAGCAGTACTTC. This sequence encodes CASSQDNRGAYEQYF.

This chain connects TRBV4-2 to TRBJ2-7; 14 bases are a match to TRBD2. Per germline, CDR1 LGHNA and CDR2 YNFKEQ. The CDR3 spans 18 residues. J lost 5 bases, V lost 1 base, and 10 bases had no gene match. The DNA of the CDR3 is TGTGCCAGCAGCCAAGTGGGGACTAGCGGGAGCTGCCATCACGAGCAGTACTTC. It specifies CASSQVGTSGSCHHEQYF.

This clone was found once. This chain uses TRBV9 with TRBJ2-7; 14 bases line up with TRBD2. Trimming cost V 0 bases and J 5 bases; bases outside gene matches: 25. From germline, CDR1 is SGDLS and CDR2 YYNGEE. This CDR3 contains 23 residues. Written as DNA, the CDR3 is TGTGCCAGCAGCGTAGGTCACAAAAACCCGGGACTAGCGGGAGCATCCCGAAGCCACGAGCAGTACTTC. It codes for CASSVGHKNPGLAGASRSHEQYF.

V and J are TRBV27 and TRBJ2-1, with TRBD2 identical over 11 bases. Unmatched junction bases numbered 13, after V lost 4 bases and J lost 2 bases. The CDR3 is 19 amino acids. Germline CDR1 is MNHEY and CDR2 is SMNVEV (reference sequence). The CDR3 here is CASSSPQTSGKRPYNEQFF. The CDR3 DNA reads TGTGCCAGCAGTTCCCCCCAGACTAGCGGGAAGAGACCCTACAATGAGCAGTTCTTC.

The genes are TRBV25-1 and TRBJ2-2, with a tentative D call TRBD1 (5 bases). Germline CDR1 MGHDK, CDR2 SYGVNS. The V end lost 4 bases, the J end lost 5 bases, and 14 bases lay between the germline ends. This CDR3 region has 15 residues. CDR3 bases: TGTGCCAGCAGTGGCCATCAGGGAAAGACCGGGGAGCTGTTTTTT. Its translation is CASSGHQGKTGELFF.

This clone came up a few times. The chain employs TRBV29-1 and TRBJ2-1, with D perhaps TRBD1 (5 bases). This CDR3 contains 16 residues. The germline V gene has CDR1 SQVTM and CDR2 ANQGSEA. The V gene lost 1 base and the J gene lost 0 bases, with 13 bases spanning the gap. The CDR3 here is CSVEGPDTSSYNEQFF. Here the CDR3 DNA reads TGCAGCGTTGAAGGGCCGGACACGAGCTCCTACAATGAGCAGTTCTTC.

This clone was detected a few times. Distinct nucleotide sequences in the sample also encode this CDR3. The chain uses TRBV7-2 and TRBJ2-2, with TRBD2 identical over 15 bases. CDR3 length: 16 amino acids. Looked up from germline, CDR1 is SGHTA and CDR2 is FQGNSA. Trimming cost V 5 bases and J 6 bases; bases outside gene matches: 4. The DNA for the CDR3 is TGTGCCAGCAGCGAAGGGACTAGCGGGAGGCCCGGGGAGCTGTTTTTT. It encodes CASSEGTSGRPGELFF.

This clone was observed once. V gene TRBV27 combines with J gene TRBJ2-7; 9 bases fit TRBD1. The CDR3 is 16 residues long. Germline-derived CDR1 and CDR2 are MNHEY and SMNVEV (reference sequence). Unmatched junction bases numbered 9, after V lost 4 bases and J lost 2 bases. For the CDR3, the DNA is TGTGCCAGCAGTTCGGGACAGGGTGGCCGCCCCTACGAGCAGTACTTC. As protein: CASSSGQGGRPYEQYF.